This passage covers 32 T cell receptor beta chains from one sample sequenced in a study of T-cell memory formation after mild COVID-19 (dated by TCRdb to the early 2020s). The library came from 5' RACE. Sequenced using an Illumina NovaSeq 6000. TCRdb reworked the public reads: Q25 trimming with fastp, MiXCR clone assembly, productive beta chains retained. One record per CDR3 amino acid sequence lists the most common genes and DNA. Present in this sample are some 88,000 distinct CDR3 sequences, 20% to 25% of which were seen just once. The top ten hold roughly two fifths of the sample. Sequencing used PBMCs or a T cell subset sorted from them (not recorded which). The receptors come from a man aged 18-30 years who had mild COVID-19 (a few samples of this study predate the infection). The sample titles of this study are shuffled in the database, so cell type and time point are left out; the donor was told from shared clones.

This clonotype has a handful of counts. The chain carries TRBV7-8 and TRBJ2-1; no clear D gene. In germline, CDR1 is SGHVS, CDR2 FQNEAQ. The CDR3 totals 13 residues. Trimming pared 5 bases from V and 8 bases from J, leaving 13 bases between. The CDR3 protein is CASSIQEQDEQFF. The CDR3 DNA is TGTGCCAGCAGCATTCAGGAGCAGGATGAGCAGTTCTTC.

This clonotype was counted only a few times. The V gene is TRBV4-3, the J gene TRBJ2-7; TRBD1 agrees at 10 bases. The germline gives CDR1 LGHNA, CDR2 YSLEER. The V segment lost 1 base and the J segment 4 bases; nucleotides outside the gene matches: 4. This CDR3 region has 15 residues. The CDR3 is CASSQAEDRGYEQYF. The DNA of the CDR3 is TGCGCCAGCAGCCAAGCTGAGGACAGGGGGTACGAGCAGTACTTC.

The chain couples TRBV10-3 to TRBJ1-1; no definite D call. V was shortened by 3 bases and J by 1 base, with 3 bases between the two germline ends. Per germline, CDR1 ENHRY and CDR2 SYGVKD. This CDR3 has 12 amino acids. Written as DNA, the CDR3 is TGTGCCATCAGTGACGGGAACACTGAAGCTTTCTTT. This codes for CAISDGNTEAFF.

To note about this clonotype: One junction end does not reproduce the germline sequence, and a read error may be involved. The chain recombines TRBV9 with TRBJ2-7, with 9 bases that match TRBD2. The germline V gene encodes CDR1 SGDLS and CDR2 YYNGEE. The CDR3 spans 16 residues. For the CDR3, the DNA is TGTGCCAGCAGCGTAGGTGGTAGCGGGGGCTCCCACGAGCAGTACTTC. Translated, it gives CASSVGGSGGSHEQYF.

CDR3 loop: CASSQDPRSSKKLFF. The CDR3 bases are TGTGCCAGCAGCCAAGATCCCCGATCGAGCAAAAAACTGTTTTTT. The chain carries TRBV3-1 and TRBJ1-4; D remains ambiguous. The germline V gene has CDR1 LGHDT and CDR2 YNNKEL (reference sequence). V was shortened by 0 bases and J by 9 bases, with 14 bases between the two germline ends. The CDR3 is 15 amino acids.

The rearrangement links TRBV6-6 to TRBJ1-5; D is possibly TRBD1 (5 bases). V lost 5 bases, J lost 6 bases, and 14 bases lay in between. CDR3 size: 14 residues. The germline gives CDR1 MNHNY, CDR2 SVGAGI (reference sequence). CDR3 coding DNA: TGTGCCAGCAGTCCCGGGGGGGGGGGTCAGCCCCAGCATTTT. Amino acid sequence: CASSPGGGGQPQHF.

The rearrangement joins TRBV6-1 to TRBJ2-2, with D uncertain. The germline gives CDR1 MNHNS, CDR2 SASEGT. The V end was cut by 1 base, the J end by 7 bases, with 7 bases between. There are 13 residues in the CDR3. The CDR3 sequence is CASSEGVVGELFF. The CDR3 DNA is TGTGCCAGCAGTGAAGGTGTTGTCGGGGAGCTGTTTTTT.

This clonotype has a handful of counts. CDR3 amino acids: CASSLSGFTGELFF. CDR3 bases: TGCGCCAGCAGCTTGTCAGGGTTCACCGGGGAGCTGTTTTTT. The chain is built from TRBV5-1 and TRBJ2-2; TRBD1 is a possible D gene (5 bases). The CDR3 consists of 14 residues. The V end lost 1 base, the J end lost 4 bases, and 8 bases lay between the germline ends. The V gene's germline CDR1 is SGHRS and CDR2 YFSETQ.

The rearrangement joins TRBV27 to TRBJ2-2, with no clear D. V was pared by 8 bases and J by 3 bases, with 4 bases between. This CDR3 is built from 11 residues. The germline V gene encodes CDR1 MNHEY and CDR2 SMNVEV (reference sequence). The CDR3 spells CASGYTGELFF. The CDR3 nucleotides are TGTGCCAGCGGTTACACCGGGGAGCTGTTTTTT.

The rearrangement uses TRBV6-5 and TRBJ2-5; maybe TRBD1 (6 bases). This CDR3 spans 15 amino acids. Germline V gene lookup returns CDR1 MNHEY and CDR2 SVGAGI. The V and J ends lost 7 bases and 2 bases respectively, with 17 bases between them. The CDR3 nucleotides are TGTGCCAGCACCCCAGGGGTTCGGGGACAAGAGACCCAGTACTTC. Translation: CASTPGVRGQETQYF.

This CDR3 is CASSQDRGGLGEQYF. CDR3 nucleotide sequence: TGCGCCAGCAGCCAAGATCGGGGGGGTTTGGGCGAGCAGTACTTC. The chain recombines TRBV4-1 with TRBJ2-7; 8 nucleotides agree with TRBD2. In germline, CDR1 is MGHRA, CDR2 YSYEKL. The CDR3 is 15 residues long. The V gene end was trimmed by 0 bases and the J gene end by 6 bases; junction bases not matched to a gene: 7.

This chain uses TRBV7-9 with TRBJ1-4; D gene uncertain. CDR1 and CDR2 (germline): SEHNR, FQNEAQ (reference sequence). The CDR3 has 14 amino acids. With 4 bases removed from V and 6 bases from J, the gap between germline ends came to 12 bases. CDR3 protein: CASSSSQVYEKLFF. CDR3 DNA: TGTGCCAGCAGCTCTTCGCAGGTTTATGAAAAACTGTTTTTT.

The V call is TRBV7-2, the J call TRBJ2-1, with D possibly being TRBD2 (5 bases). Germline CDR1 and CDR2: SGHTA and FQGNSA. The V gene lost 6 bases and the J gene lost 8 bases, with 17 bases spanning the gap. The CDR3 is made up of 14 amino acids. The CDR3 reads CASSPAEATHEQFF. CDR3 in DNA: TGTGCCAGCAGTCCAGCGGAGGCCACGCATGAGCAGTTCTTC.

This clonotype occurred a few times. This chain uses TRBV18 with TRBJ1-2; D possibly corresponds to TRBD1 (6 bases). Deletions cut 0 bases from V and 2 bases from J, with 10 bases between. Germline CDR1 KGHSH, CDR2 LQKENI. The CDR3 is made up of 15 amino acids. CDR3 in DNA: TGTGCCAGCTCACCACCCCCCGGGGGCAACTATGGCTACACCTTC. It encodes CASSPPPGGNYGYTF.

The sample holds many counts of this clonotype. The CDR3, as DNA: TGTGCCAGCAGTTTAGGATATGAAGGAGGATCAGATACGCAGTATTTT. This codes for CASSLGYEGGSDTQYF. The chain combines TRBV12-3 or TRBV12-4 with TRBJ2-3, with a weak D call TRBD2 (5 bases). The CDR3 runs to 16 residues. Trimming cost V 1 base and J 4 bases, with 15 bases left between them.

This clonotype has a handful of counts. The V and J genes are TRBV10-3 and TRBJ1-2; weak D call: TRBD1 (6 bases). The germline V and J ends were trimmed by 4 bases and 6 bases, with 18 bases remaining between them. Germline CDR1 ENHRY, CDR2 SYGVKD. The CDR3 covers 15 residues. CDR3 DNA: TGTGCCATCAGTGCCAGCGCAGGGGAGCGGGATGGCTACACCTTC. Translated, it gives CAISASAGERDGYTF.

The V and J genes are TRBV7-8 and TRBJ1-5; D remains ambiguous. V was shortened by 2 bases and J by 5 bases, with 13 bases between the two germline ends. The CDR3 is made up of 15 amino acids. CDR1 is SGHVS, CDR2 FQNEAQ, per germline. DNA for the CDR3: TGTGCCAGCAGCTTAAGGGTCGCAGAGGATCAGCCCCAGCATTTT. This encodes CASSLRVAEDQPQHF.

This clonotype was seen more than once but under ten times. The gene calls are TRBV7-9 and TRBJ2-7; TRBD1 agrees at 8 bases. This CDR3 is 15 amino acids long. V lost 5 bases and J lost 2; bases outside the gene matches: 8. From germline, CDR1 is SEHNR and CDR2 FQNEAQ (reference sequence). CDR3 sequence reads: CASSGQGAPTYEQYV. CDR3 nucleotides: TGTGCCAGCAGCGGGCAGGGGGCACCTACCTACGAGCAGTACGTC.

This chain links TRBV12-3 or TRBV12-4 with TRBJ2-2; D may match TRBD1 or TRBD2 (5 bases each). This CDR3 is 14 amino acids long. V shed 6 bases and J shed 6 bases, with 14 bases lying between them. Here the CDR3 DNA reads TGTGCCAGCAGCCCCCCCGGGGCAGCCGGGGAGCTGTTTTTT. This codes for CASSPPGAAGELFF.

This clonotype was recorded many times. V and J are TRBV4-2 and TRBJ2-1, with TRBD2 matching over 11 bases. The length of the CDR3 is 16 residues. V trimming: 4 bases; J trimming: 4 bases; junction bases outside the gene matches: 6. Per the germline V gene, CDR1 is LGHNA and CDR2 is YNFKEQ. The CDR3 sequence is CASSLETSGEYNEQFF. The CDR3 nucleotides are TGTGCCAGCAGCCTTGAGACTAGCGGGGAATACAATGAGCAGTTCTTC.

In its sample, this clonotype was seen a few times. This chain joins TRBV27 and TRBJ2-2; D may be TRBD1 (6 bases). The CDR3 is made up of 16 amino acids. V was pared by 8 bases and J by 6 bases, with 22 bases between. Germline-derived CDR1 and CDR2 are MNHEY and SMNVEV (reference sequence). The DNA of the CDR3 is TGTGCCAGCGGGATCCATCCAGGGGCGGCTGCCGGGGAGCTGTTTTTT. Translating gives CASGIHPGAAAGELFF.

The table lists this clonotype with a few counts. The chain links TRBV7-9 to TRBJ2-1, with D possibly TRBD2 on 6 matching bases. V shed 1 base and J shed 6 bases, with 13 bases lying between them. CDR1 is SEHNR and CDR2 is FQNEAQ in the germline V gene (reference sequence). The CDR3 spans 15 residues. The CDR3 here is CASSLGGARGNEQFF. In nucleotides, the CDR3 is TGTGCCAGCAGCTTAGGAGGGGCGCGGGGCAATGAGCAGTTCTTC.

The rearrangement uses TRBV7-3 and TRBJ2-5; 11 positions match TRBD2. The trim removed 2 bases at V and 5 bases at J, leaving 7 bases unmatched. The CDR3 runs to 16 residues. Germline-derived CDR1 and CDR2 are SGHTA and FQGTGA. The CDR3 DNA reads as TGTGCCAGCAGCTTATATAGCGGGGGGGCCTGGGAGACCCAGTACTTC. Amino acid sequence: CASSLYSGGAWETQYF.

V and J are TRBV4-1 and TRBJ2-3; D could derive from TRBD1 or TRBD2 (5 bases each). Looked up from germline, CDR1 is MGHRA and CDR2 is YSYEKL. The CDR3 is 12 residues long. The germline V and J ends were trimmed by 4 bases and 6 bases, with 8 bases remaining between them. The CDR3 sequence is CASSPGLDTQYF. The CDR3 nucleotides are TGCGCCAGCAGCCCGGGGCTGGATACGCAGTATTTT.

V gene TRBV6-5 combines with J gene TRBJ2-2; 8 bases fit TRBD2. CDR1 MNHEY and CDR2 SVGAGI come from the germline V gene. The CDR3 is 17 residues long. Trimming removed 6 bases from V and 0 bases from J; junction bases left unmatched: 9. The CDR3 protein is CASSLSTGLANTGELFF. The DNA of the CDR3 is TGTGCCAGCAGCTTGAGCACGGGACTAGCGAACACCGGGGAGCTGTTTTTT.

This clonotype appeared a few times. This chain joins TRBV15 and TRBJ2-5; D remains ambiguous. The V gene lost 3 bases and the J gene lost 4 bases, with 9 bases spanning the gap. Germline CDR1 reads LNHNV; CDR2 reads YYDKDF (reference sequence). The CDR3 extends over 13 amino acids. This chain's CDR3 is CATSRTVPETQYF. CDR3 nucleotide sequence: TGTGCCACCAGCAGGACCGTACCAGAGACCCAGTACTTC.

The chain employs TRBV5-1 and TRBJ2-7, with D tentatively TRBD2 (6 bases). This CDR3 contains 14 residues. V was shortened by 7 bases and J by 4 bases, with 18 bases between the two germline ends. CDR1 and CDR2 (germline): SGHRS, YFSETQ. The CDR3 DNA follows: TGCGCCAGCTCCTGGAGGGCGGGGAGGTACGAGCAGTACTTC. It codes for CASSWRAGRYEQYF.

This clonotype came up a few times. This chain links TRBV4-1 with TRBJ2-1; 9 bases match TRBD1. The CDR3 has 16 amino acids. V lost 0 bases and J lost 7; bases outside the gene matches: 7. CDR1 is MGHRA and CDR2 is YSYEKL in the germline V gene. This chain's CDR3 is CASSQEPGQGRNEQFF. The CDR3 DNA follows: TGCGCCAGCAGCCAAGAGCCGGGACAGGGTAGGAATGAGCAGTTCTTC.

The chain joins TRBV24-1 to TRBJ2-2; no definite D call. Germline V gene data show CDR1 as KGHDR and CDR2 as SFDVKD. The CDR3 runs 13 residues. V lost 6 bases and J 5 bases, leaving 9 bases between the germline ends. DNA for the CDR3: TGTGCCACCAGTCACCGCCAGACCGGGGAGCTGTTTTTT. It codes for CATSHRQTGELFF.

In this sample, this clonotype turned up many times. The chain has TRBV4-1 and TRBJ1-4; 10 positions agree with TRBD1. The CDR3 spans 16 residues. Germline CDR1 MGHRA, CDR2 YSYEKL. With V trimmed by 0 bases and J by 8 bases, 6 bases remained unmatched. The CDR3: CASSQDPGTGAEKLFF. CDR3 nucleotides: TGCGCCAGCAGCCAAGATCCCGGGACAGGGGCGGAAAAACTGTTTTTT.

This chain uses TRBV7-8 with TRBJ1-1; no clear D gene. Trimming shortened V by 5 bases and J by 2 bases, and 15 bases separated the two germline ends. This CDR3 has 15 amino acids. CDR1 is SGHVS, CDR2 FQNEAQ, per germline. The CDR3 region has the DNA TGTGCCAGCAGCCCCCGGTCGGGCCGCAACACTGAAGCTTTCTTT. Its protein is CASSPRSGRNTEAFF. The full variable domain, with the rest looked up from reference TRBV7-8 and TRBJ1-1, is GAGVSQSPRYKVAKRGQDVALRCDPISGHVSLFWYQQALGQGPEFLTYFQNEAQLDKSGLPSDRFFAERPEGSVSTLKIQRTQQEDSAVYLCASSPRSGRNTEAFFGQGTRLTVV.

This clonotype was seen a few times. This chain uses TRBV20-1 with TRBJ2-5; 12 nucleotides match TRBD2. CDR1 is DFQATT, CDR2 SNEGSKA, per germline (reference sequence). V gave up 5 bases and J gave up 6 bases; unmatched junction bases: 13. The CDR3 length is 16 residues. For the CDR3, the DNA is TGCAGTGCTGGATACCGACTAGCGGGGGCGGGGAAGACCCAGTACTTC. Encoded protein: CSAGYRLAGAGKTQYF.